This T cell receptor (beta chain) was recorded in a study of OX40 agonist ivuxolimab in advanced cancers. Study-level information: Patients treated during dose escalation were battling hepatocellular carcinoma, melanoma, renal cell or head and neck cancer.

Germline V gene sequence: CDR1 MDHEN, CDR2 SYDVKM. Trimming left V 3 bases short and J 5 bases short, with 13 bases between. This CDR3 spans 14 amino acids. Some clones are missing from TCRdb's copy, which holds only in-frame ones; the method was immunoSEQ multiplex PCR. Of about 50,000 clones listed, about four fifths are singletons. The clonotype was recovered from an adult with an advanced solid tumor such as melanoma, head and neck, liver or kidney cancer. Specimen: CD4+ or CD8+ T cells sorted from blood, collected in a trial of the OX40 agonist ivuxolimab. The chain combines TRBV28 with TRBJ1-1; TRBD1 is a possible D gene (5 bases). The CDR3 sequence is CASSFGRVDTEAFF. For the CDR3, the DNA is TGTGCCAGCAGTTTCGGCAGGGTTGATACTGAAGCTTTCTTT.